Listed below are T cell receptor beta chains from one sample, sequenced in a study of shared clonotypes between healthy human individuals. Sequencing was performed with immunoSEQ multiplex PCR; in TCRdb, only in-frame clones are kept and a portion is missing. The sample includes over 850,000 clones, around 82% seen only once; the top ten take under 0.6%. Sequenced input: memory CD4+ T cells from PBMCs. These receptors were obtained from a man between 18 and 35 years old in good health. Some clones in this sample may be carry-over from other donors' samples. The CDR3 runs from the conserved cysteine through the conserved F or W. D genes are given only for firm matches. Expanded clones get a size class; other rows say once, few or many, or leave the size out.

CDR3 protein	CDR3 DNA	J gene	D gene	V gene	clone size
CSVAYGHSGTEAFF	TGCAGCGTTGCGTACGGCCATAGTGGCACTGAAGCTTTCTTT	TRBJ1-1	NA	TRBV29-1	NA
CASSAIPGLISYNEQFF	TGTGCCAGCAGCGCGATCCCGGGACTAATAAGCTACAATGAGCAGTTCTTC	TRBJ2-1	TRBD2	TRBV9	many
CASSYTRDTEAFF	TGTGCCAGCAGTTATACCCGGGACACTGAAGCTTTCTTT	TRBJ1-1	NA	TRBV7-2	NA
CASSPGPARSDTQYF	TGTGCCAGCAGCCCGGGACCCGCCAGGTCGGATACGCAGTATTTT	TRBJ2-3	NA	TRBV7-2	NA
CSGSSGKYNEQFF	TGCAGCGGGTCTAGCGGGAAATACAATGAGCAGTTCTTC	TRBJ2-1	TRBD2	TRBV29-1	NA
CASSLSSGQETQYF	TGTGCCAGCAGCCTCTCTAGCGGCCAAGAGACCCAGTACTTC	TRBJ2-5	TRBD2	TRBV9	few
CASSPTGGVNYGYTF	TGTGCCAGCAGCCCGACAGGCGGGGTTAACTATGGCTACACCTTC	TRBJ1-2	NA	TRBV11-2	few
CASRRTGLADYNEQFF	TGTGCCAGCAGGAGAACGGGACTAGCAGATTACAATGAGCAGTTCTTC	TRBJ2-1	TRBD2	TRBV27	NA
CASSLDRDSHSDF	TGTGCCAGCAGCTTAGATAGGGACAGTCACTCGGATTTT	TRBJ2-3	TRBD1	TRBV7-2	once
CASSLAGAGAHEQYF	TGTGCCAGCAGCTTGGCGGGGGCAGGGGCCCACGAGCAGTACTTC	TRBJ2-7	NA	TRBV5-4	NA
CASSTPAGTTDTQYF	TGTGCCAGTAGTACCCCAGCGGGGACCACAGATACGCAGTATTTT	TRBJ2-3	TRBD2	TRBV19	NA
CASSRTGAKSFTGPQHF	TGTGCCAGCAGCCGGACAGGGGCTAAATCTTTCACGGGGCCCCAGCATTTT	TRBJ1-5	TRBD1	TRBV27	NA
CASSPGTGDYNEQFF	TGTGCCAGCAGCCCTGGGACAGGGGATTACAATGAGCAGTTCTTC	TRBJ2-1	TRBD1	TRBV9	NA
CASSQEGSIGGYTF	TGTGCCAGCAGCCAAGAGGGATCAATAGGGGGCTACACCTTC	TRBJ1-2	NA	TRBV4-2	NA
CASSKSPGQEQETQYF	TGTGCCAGCAGCAAAAGTCCGGGACAGGAGCAAGAGACCCAGTACTTC	TRBJ2-5	NA	TRBV21-1	NA
CASSGRVYGYTF	TGTGCCAGCTCCGGCAGAGTCTATGGCTACACCTTC	TRBJ1-2	NA	TRBV5-5	once
CASTSLGLGGELFF	TGCGCCAGCACCTCACTAGGCTTAGGCGGGGAGCTGTTTTTT	TRBJ2-2	NA	TRBV5-1	NA
CASSLPGTGRTEAFF	TGTGCCAGCAGTTTGCCCGGGACAGGGAGGACTGAAGCTTTCTTT	TRBJ1-1	TRBD1	TRBV6-6	NA
CASSPLEREETQYF	TGTGCCAGCAGCCCCCTGGAGCGGGAGGAGACCCAGTACTTC	TRBJ2-5	TRBD2	TRBV7-8	NA
CASSQDRRTQETQYF	TGTGCCAGCAGCCAAGACAGGCGGACTCAAGAGACCCAGTACTTC	TRBJ2-5	NA	TRBV14	once
CASSQAPPLAGARRAYEQYF	TGCGCCAGCAGCCAAGCTCCCCCCCTAGCGGGAGCGCGAAGGGCCTACGAGCAGTACTTC	TRBJ2-7	TRBD2	TRBV4-1	NA
CASSTHNRGNYGYTF	TGTGCCAGTAGTACCCATAACAGGGGAAACTATGGCTACACCTTC	TRBJ1-2	TRBD1	TRBV19	NA
CASRFQGAWEAFF	TGTGCCAGCAGGTTTCAGGGGGCTTGGGAAGCTTTCTTT	TRBJ1-1	TRBD1	TRBV7-2	NA
CASSEPGQKETQYF	TGCGCCAGCAGCGAGCCGGGACAGAAAGAGACCCAGTACTTC	TRBJ2-5	TRBD1	TRBV5-1	many
CASSPRLGQGIAKNIQYF	TGTGCCAGCAGCCCACGGCTGGGACAGGGCATAGCCAAAAACATTCAGTACTTC	TRBJ2-4	TRBD1	TRBV11-2	NA
CASSLGVDRGGNGELFF	TGTGCCAGCAGCTTAGGAGTCGACAGGGGAGGTAACGGGGAGCTGTTTTTT	TRBJ2-2	TRBD1	TRBV11-2	NA
CASSKSGQVLYSSYEQYF	TGTGCCAGCAGTAAATCGGGACAGGTTTTGTACTCCTCCTACGAGCAGTACTTC	TRBJ2-7	TRBD1	TRBV27	NA
CASTQGGGNQPQHF	TGTGCCAGCACACAGGGAGGAGGCAATCAGCCCCAGCATTTT	TRBJ1-5	NA	TRBV28	many
CASSVDGYEQYF	TGTGCCAGCAGCGTAGACGGCTACGAGCAGTACTTC	TRBJ2-7	NA	TRBV9	NA
CATSRDSNEAFF	TGTGCCACCAGCAGAGATAGTAATGAAGCTTTCTTT	TRBJ1-1	NA	TRBV15	NA
CASSLTNMNTEAFF	TGTGCCAGCAGCTTGACAAACATGAACACTGAAGCTTTCTTT	TRBJ1-1	NA	TRBV7-6	NA
CASSLQGGVVQFF	TGTGCCAGCAGTCTACAGGGTGGGGTGGTGCAGTTCTTC	TRBJ2-1	NA	TRBV28	NA
CASSRLADSYNEQFF	TGCGCCAGCAGCCGTCTAGCGGACTCCTACAATGAGCAGTTCTTC	TRBJ2-1	TRBD2	TRBV5-1	NA
CASSTMAIGAFSYNEQFF	TGCGCCAGCAGCACTATGGCCATCGGGGCCTTCTCCTACAATGAGCAGTTCTTC	TRBJ2-1	NA	TRBV5-1	NA
CASSFFSDSTDTQYF	TGTGCCAGCAGCTTTTTCTCGGACTCCACAGATACGCAGTATTTT	TRBJ2-3	NA	TRBV5-6	NA
CASSLEGVNQPQHF	TGCGCCAGCAGCTTGGAGGGAGTGAATCAGCCCCAGCATTTT	TRBJ1-5	NA	TRBV5-1	NA
CASRTPRADTQYF	TGTGCCAGCAGAACTCCGCGGGCAGATACGCAGTATTTT	TRBJ2-3	NA	TRBV11-1	NA
CASSLGQGNTEAFF	TGTGCCAGCAGCTTAGGGCAGGGCAACACTGAAGCTTTCTTT	TRBJ1-1	NA	TRBV7-9	NA
CASSAHWGTGPEVESSGELFF	TGTGCCAGCAGCGCGCATTGGGGCACCGGGCCAGAGGTGGAATCCTCCGGGGAGCTGTTTTTT	TRBJ2-2	NA	TRBV21-1	NA
CASSSPPGGRGGYTF	TGCGCCAGCAGCTCGCCACCGGGGGGGAGAGGTGGCTACACCTTC	TRBJ1-2	NA	TRBV5-1	NA
CASSSGGEWDTIYF	TGCGCCAGCAGTTCGGGAGGGGAGTGGGACACCATATATTTT	TRBJ1-3	NA	TRBV5-1	NA
CASSIGTVSGNTIYF	TGTGCCAGTAGTATCGGGACAGTTTCTGGAAACACCATATATTTT	TRBJ1-3	TRBD1	TRBV19	many
CASSLGRGLGGYTF	TGTGCCAGCAGCCTCGGTAGGGGGCTAGGTGGCTACACCTTC	TRBJ1-2	TRBD1	TRBV7-9	once
CASSPGDRDYGYTF	TGTGCCAGCTCACCGGGGGACCGTGACTATGGCTACACCTTC	TRBJ1-2	NA	TRBV18	NA
CASQLPGQGSFF	TGTGCCAGCCAACTCCCGGGACAGGGGTCTTTTTTT	TRBJ1-1	TRBD1	TRBV28	NA
CASSELAAITDTQYF	TGTGCCAGCAGCGAACTAGCGGCAATCACAGATACGCAGTATTTT	TRBJ2-3	TRBD2	TRBV6-1	NA
CASRRERQGNEKLFF	TGTGCCAGCAGGAGGGAGAGGCAGGGGAATGAAAAACTGTTTTTT	TRBJ1-4	NA	TRBV2	NA
CASSLGLEETQYF	TGTGCCAGCTCTCTGGGACTAGAAGAGACCCAGTACTTC	TRBJ2-5	TRBD2	TRBV18	NA
CASRDRAGGGGELFF	TGCGCCAGCAGGGACCGAGCGGGAGGTGGCGGGGAGCTGTTTTTT	TRBJ2-2	TRBD2	TRBV10-2	many
CASSAVAGIAYEQYF	TGTGCCAGCAGCGCCGTCGCGGGGATAGCCTACGAGCAGTACTTC	TRBJ2-7	NA	TRBV9	NA